The rows below give T cell receptor beta chains drawn from one sample of a study of T cell repertoires in cytomegalovirus infection. TCRdb itself ran the reads through MiXCR, one entry per CDR3 protein. This repertoire shows approximately 190,000 distinct CDR3 sequences, about a tenth found once; its top ten account for roughly 4.8%. Sample: PBMCs. The origin of the receptors is a human donor in good health (CMV status not recorded). Some clones in this sample may be carry-over from other donors' samples. CDR3s include the opening cysteine and the closing phenylalanine or tryptophan. A D gene is named only where the DNA matches it firmly. A clone size is listed for some rows: how often the clone was seen (once, few, many), or a class if it is expanded.

>many|TRBV28|.|TRBJ2-7
TGTGCCAGCAGTTCTCGTCGTGGTGAGGCGGAACTTTCCTACGAGCAGTACTTC
CASSSRRGEAELSYEQYF
>many|TRBV10-3|.|TRBJ1-2
TGTGCCATATGGGGGCTCAACTATGGCTACACCTTC
CAIWGLNYGYTF
>few|TRBV5-1|TRBD1|TRBJ2-2
TGCGCCAGCAGCTGGACAGGGCCCGGGGAGCTGTTTTTT
CASSWTGPGELFF
>many|TRBV7-2|.|TRBJ2-7
TGTGCCAGCAGCTTAGACAGGGCTCCATCCGACTACGAGCAGTACTTC
CASSLDRAPSDYEQYF
>.|TRBV5-1|TRBD2|TRBJ2-1
TGCGCCAGCAGTTCTACCACTAGCGGGAGGTCTGGTGAGCAGTTCTTC
CASSSTTSGRSGEQFF
>many|TRBV7-2|TRBD1|TRBJ1-2
TGTGCCAGCAGCCCGACAGGGTTTGGCTACACCTTC
CASSPTGFGYTF
>many|TRBV11-2|.|TRBJ2-1
TGTGCCAGCAGCTTATCCCCAGATACCTACAATGAGCAGTTCTTC
CASSLSPDTYNEQFF
>few|TRBV28|TRBD2|TRBJ2-1
TGTGCCAGCAGTTTGGTAGCGGGAAGGAACAATGAGCAGTTCTTC
CASSLVAGRNNEQFF
>many|TRBV7-2|TRBD2|TRBJ2-1
TGTGCCAGCAGCTTTACAGCGGGAGGAGGGGAGCAGTTCTTC
CASSFTAGGGEQFF
>many|TRBV19|TRBD1|TRBJ2-2
TGTGCCAGTAGTCTACGCGGACAGGGAGTTTTTATCACCGGGGAGCTGTTTTTT
CASSLRGQGVFITGELFF
>few|TRBV28|.|TRBJ2-7
TGTGCCAGCAGTTTGGTGACGACACCCTACGAGCAGTACTTC
CASSLVTTPYEQYF
>many|TRBV7-2|.|TRBJ1-1
TGTGCCAGCAGCTTCCTTACAACGAACACTGAAGCTTTCTTT
CASSFLTTNTEAFF
>many|TRBV7-2|TRBD1|TRBJ2-2
TGTGCCAGCAGCGCACAGACAGGGTCGGCCGGGGAGCTGTTTTTT
CASSAQTGSAGELFF
>.|TRBV28|.|TRBJ1-4
TGTGCCAGCAGTCAAAATGAAAAACTGTTTTTT
CASSQNEKLFF
>.|TRBV12-3/TRBV12-4|.|TRBJ1-2
TGTGCCAGCAGTTCGGCAGGTTGGGGCTACACCTTC
CASSSAGWGYTF
>many|TRBV3-1|TRBD1|TRBJ2-7
TGTGCCAGCAGCCGACAGGGGATGGACTACTACGAGCAGTACTTC
CASSRQGMDYYEQYF
>many|TRBV6-2/TRBV6-3|TRBD2|TRBJ2-7
TGTGCCAGCAATTCGGTACGGCGGGGGGCCTCCTACGAGCAGTACTTC
CASNSVRRGASYEQYF
>.|TRBV20-1|.|TRBJ1-2
TGCAGCCAAACCAGAGTTAGTGGGGTGGGTGGCTACACCTTC
CSQTRVSGVGGYTF
>few|TRBV29-1|.|TRBJ1-4
TGCAGCGTTGTAGGTAGGGGCGGTGGAAAACTGTTTTTT
CSVVGRGGGKLFF
>.|TRBV20-1|.|TRBJ2-1
TGCAGTGCTAGAGATACTAGTTTCGTCTACAATGAGCAGTTCTTC
CSARDTSFVYNEQFF
>few|TRBV2|TRBD2|TRBJ2-3
TGTGCTTCGACCGGGACTAGCAATCCAGGGGATACGCAGTATTTT
CASTGTSNPGDTQYF
>.|TRBV19|.|TRBJ2-1
TGTGCCAGTAGAAGAACGGGACACGGTAACAATGAGCAGTTCTTC
CASRRTGHGNNEQFF
>few|TRBV28|.|TRBJ1-1
TGTGCCAGCAGTGGGGCGGGGCTCCATGAAGCTTTCTTT
CASSGAGLHEAFF
>many|TRBV7-2|TRBD2|TRBJ2-7
TGTGCCAGCAGCTTAGCCCCCTCGGGAAGCGGGGGGAACTACGAGCAGTACTTC
CASSLAPSGSGGNYEQYF
>few|TRBV7-9|TRBD1|TRBJ2-7
TGTGCCAGCAGCTTAGCGCTGGGACAGGCCTACGAGCAGTACTTC
CASSLALGQAYEQYF
>many|TRBV28|TRBD2|TRBJ2-7
TGTGCCAGCAGTACAATACCGGGACTAGCGAACGACTACGAGCAGTACTTC
CASSTIPGLANDYEQYF
>many|TRBV7-2|TRBD1|TRBJ1-5
TGTGCCAGCAGAATAGGAGGCGCGCAGGGGGTGAGTCAGCCCCAGCATTTT
CASRIGGAQGVSQPQHF
>many|TRBV7-9|TRBD1|TRBJ2-3
TGTGCCAGCAGCTCCACCCGGGACAGACGGGATACGCAGTATTTT
CASSSTRDRRDTQYF
>few|TRBV7-9|.|TRBJ1-6
TGTGCCAGCAGCTTAGAGGGCAGACAGAATTCACCCCTCCACTTT
CASSLEGRQNSPLHF
>many|TRBV19|.|TRBJ1-5
TGTGCCAGTAGTACGTCTCCCCGGGGACAGCCCCAGCATTTT
CASSTSPRGQPQHF
>many|TRBV7-9|.|TRBJ2-3
TGTGCCAGCAGCCACCCCGAGACAGGAAACGTTGCGGATACGCAGTATTTT
CASSHPETGNVADTQYF
>many|TRBV5-1|TRBD1|TRBJ1-1
TGCGCCAGCAGCTTGGAGGGGGCTTTCAACACTGAAGCTTTCTTT
CASSLEGAFNTEAFF
>many|TRBV11-2|.|TRBJ1-1
TGTGCCAGCAGCTTAGATCCTCGGGGAAACACTGAAGCTTTCTTT
CASSLDPRGNTEAFF
>many|TRBV12-3/TRBV12-4|TRBD1|TRBJ1-2
TGTGCCAGCTTGATACAGGGGGGGGGCAGCCCTATAGACTATGGCTACACCTTC
CASLIQGGGSPIDYGYTF
>.|TRBV28|TRBD1|TRBJ2-6
TGTGCCAGCAGTTTGGGGTTCCGGGACAGGGCCCTATCTGGGGCCAACGTCCTGACTTTC
CASSLGFRDRALSGANVLTF
>few|TRBV27|TRBD1|TRBJ1-5
TGTGCCAGCAGTCCCCGGACAGGGGGGCTTCAGCCCCAGCATTTT
CASSPRTGGLQPQHF
>.|TRBV6-2/TRBV6-3|.|TRBJ2-2
TGTGCCAGCAACGGCCTCGCCGGGGAGCTGTTTTTT
CASNGLAGELFF
>.|TRBV28|.|TRBJ2-5
TGTGCCAGCAGTTTACGGTCGTCTTACAGACTACAAGAGACCCAGTACTTC
CASSLRSSYRLQETQYF
>.|TRBV25-1|.|TRBJ2-1
TGTGCCACCAGAACTTCATCCAATGAGCAGTTCTTC
CATRTSSNEQFF
>many|TRBV28|TRBD2|TRBJ2-3
TGTGCCAGCAGTTTAAGGAAGCGGGGGAGCACAGATACGCAGTATTTT
CASSLRKRGSTDTQYF
>.|TRBV29-1|.|TRBJ1-4
TGCAGCGTTGCTAGGTCCGCGGGTGAAAAACTGTTTTTT
CSVARSAGEKLFF
>medium-sized|TRBV7-2|.|TRBJ2-1
TGTGCCAGCAGCTTAGCGAACGGATACAATGAGCAGTTCTTC
CASSLANGYNEQFF
>many|TRBV7-2|.|TRBJ2-2
TGTGCCAGCAGCCTGACCGGGGAGCTGTTTTTT
CASSLTGELFF
>many|TRBV6-5|.|TRBJ2-6
TGTGCCAGCAGGGATCAGGGAGCTGGGGCCAACGTCCTGACTTTC
CASRDQGAGANVLTF
>few|TRBV7-9|.|TRBJ2-2
TGTGCCAGCAGCTTACCCGGACAGACTAGCACCGGGGAGCTGTTTTTT
CASSLPGQTSTGELFF
>few|TRBV19|TRBD2|TRBJ2-2
TGTGCCAGTAGTTTGACCCGACTAGCGATTTACACCGGGGAGCTGTTTTTT
CASSLTRLAIYTGELFF
>many|TRBV7-6|.|TRBJ1-6
TGTGCCAGCAGCACCCGGGACCCAGGCTCACCCCTCCACTTT
CASSTRDPGSPLHF
>many|TRBV29-1|.|TRBJ2-1
.
CSVGFGTFF
>many|TRBV7-9|TRBD1|TRBJ2-1
TGTGCCAGCATCCTACAGGGGGAATACAATGAGCAGTTCTTC
CASILQGEYNEQFF
>many|TRBV5-1|.|TRBJ1-1
TGCGCCAGCAGCACAGGAGAGGGGGTGAAAGCTTTCTTT
CASSTGEGVKAFF
>many|TRBV27|.|TRBJ2-1
TGTGCCAGCAGTTCCAGGGATCCCTACAATGAGCAGTTCTTC
CASSSRDPYNEQFF
>many|TRBV7-3|.|TRBJ2-7
TGTGCCAGCAGCTCCCACCCCAGGGAGCACCTCACCTACGAGCAGTACTTC
CASSSHPREHLTYEQYF
>many|TRBV7-2|.|TRBJ1-1
TGTGCCAGCAGCTTAGCCGACGACGAAGCTTTCTTT
CASSLADDEAFF
>many|TRBV4-3|.|TRBJ1-5
TGCGCCAGCAGGCGCCCCACGATAATTCCTGCGGACGGGGTAAGCAATCAGCCCCAGCATTTT
CASRRPTIIPADGVSNQPQHF
>many|TRBV7-2|.|TRBJ2-1
TGTGCCAGCAGCTTAGTGGGCTCGTACAATGAGCAGTTCTTC
CASSLVGSYNEQFF
>many|TRBV11-2|TRBD2|TRBJ2-5
TGTGCCAGCAGACGAGCGGGAGGAGGGGGCAAGGAGACCCAGTACTTC
CASRRAGGGGKETQYF
>.|TRBV28|TRBD1|TRBJ1-2
TGTGCCAGCATACCTCAGGGGGCAGATGGCTACACCTTC
CASIPQGADGYTF